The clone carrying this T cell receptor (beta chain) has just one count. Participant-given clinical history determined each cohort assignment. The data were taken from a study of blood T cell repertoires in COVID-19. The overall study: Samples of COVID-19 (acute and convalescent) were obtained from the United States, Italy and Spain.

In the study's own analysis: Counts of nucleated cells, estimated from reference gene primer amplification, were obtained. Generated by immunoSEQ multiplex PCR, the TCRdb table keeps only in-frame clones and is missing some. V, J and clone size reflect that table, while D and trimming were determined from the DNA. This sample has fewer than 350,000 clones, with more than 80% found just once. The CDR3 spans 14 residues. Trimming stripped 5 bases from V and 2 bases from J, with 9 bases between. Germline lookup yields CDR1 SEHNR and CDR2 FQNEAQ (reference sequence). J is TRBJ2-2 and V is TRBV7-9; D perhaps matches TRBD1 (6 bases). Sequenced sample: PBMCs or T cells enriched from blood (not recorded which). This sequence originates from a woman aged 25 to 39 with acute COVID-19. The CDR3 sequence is CASSKGHNTGELFF. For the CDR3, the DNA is TGTGCCAGCAGCAAGGGACATAACACCGGGGAGCTGTTTTTT.